A selection of T cell receptor beta chains follows, all from one sample in a study of T cell responses to AZD1222 COVID-19 vaccine. Sequenced by immunoSEQ multiplex PCR; TCRdb stores in-frame clones only, minus some. This sample has about 100,000 clones; approximately 93% occur once, and the top ten carry 4.5% to 5%. Specimen: peripheral blood, collected on day 0 of AZD1222 vaccination. These receptors were collected from an adult in good health. CDR3s include the opening cysteine and the closing phenylalanine or tryptophan. Fields, in order: J gene, D gene, V gene, CDR3 protein, CDR3 DNA. The D gene is left open where the match is weak.

>TRBJ1-2|.|TRBV4-1
CASSQNDRLVF
TGCGCCAGCAGCCAAAATGACAGGCTGGTATTC
>TRBJ1-4|TRBD1|TRBV28
CASSLGWGRGRNEKLFF
TGTGCCAGCAGTTTAGGGTGGGGCAGGGGGCGCAATGAAAAACTGTTTTTT
>TRBJ2-1|.|TRBV25-1
CASRSGVGWDEQFF
TGTGCCAGCAGGTCGGGGGTGGGGTGGGATGAGCAGTTCTTC
>TRBJ1-1|.|TRBV5-1
CASSLGEVGTEAFF
TGCGCCAGCAGCCTGGGAGAAGTGGGGACTGAAGCTTTCTTT
>TRBJ2-1|.|TRBV19
CASSMGTPYNEQFF
TGTGCCAGTAGTATGGGGACTCCATACAATGAGCAGTTCTTC
>TRBJ1-1|.|TRBV6-6
CASEKGRNTEAFF
TGTGCCTCGGAGAAAGGTCGTAACACTGAAGCTTTCTTT
>TRBJ2-3|.|TRBV13
CASRREWEDTQYF
TGTGCCAGCAGGCGAGAATGGGAGGATACGCAGTATTTT
>TRBJ2-1|TRBD1|TRBV5-1
CASRRDSGSYNEQFF
TGCGCCAGCCGTAGGGACAGTGGCTCATACAATGAGCAGTTCTTC
>TRBJ1-6|.|TRBV5-1
CASSLGQDRGPLHF
TGCGCCAGCAGCTTGGGACAGGATCGGGGACCCCTCCACTTT
>TRBJ2-7|TRBD2|TRBV2
CASSGLAGGTYEQYF
TGTGCCAGCAGTGGACTAGCGGGAGGGACCTACGAGCAGTACTTC